One sample yielded the 17 T cell receptor beta chains listed below, sequenced in a study of blood T cell repertoires in COVID-19. The data were produced by immunoSEQ multiplex PCR, yet TCRdb's version contains in-frame clones alone and is incomplete. The sample consists of hundreds of thousands of clones, about 88% of them appearing once. Sequencing was done on a sample of peripheral blood. All receptors come from a man between 18 and 29 years old with COVID-19, enrolled during active disease.

The chain recombines TRBV5-4 with TRBJ1-1; D perhaps matches TRBD1 (5 bases). V shed 0 bases and J shed 2 bases, with 8 bases lying between them. Germline lookup yields CDR1 SGHNT and CDR2 YYREEE (reference sequence). The CDR3 has 14 residues. The CDR3 is CASSLVGENTEAFF. The CDR3 region has the DNA TGTGCCAGCAGCTTGGTAGGGGAAAACACTGAAGCTTTCTTT.

The genes are TRBV30 and TRBJ1-1, with D possibly TRBD1 on 5 matching bases. Trimming shortened V by 4 bases and J by 11 bases, and 20 bases separated the two germline ends. Per germline, CDR1 GTSNPN and CDR2 SVGIG (reference sequence). There are 13 residues in the CDR3. The CDR3 sequence is CAWTILDTPEAFF. The CDR3 nucleotides read TGTGCCTGGACTATACTGGACACCCCAGAGGCTTTCTTT.

The rearrangement links TRBV3-1 (or the pseudogene TRBV3-2) to TRBJ1-3, with D hard to call. The CDR3 is 16 amino acids. Germline lookup yields CDR1 LGHDT and CDR2 YNNKEL (reference sequence). Between the trimmed V and J ends, which lost 1 base and 4 bases, there was a span of 14 bases. The CDR3 spells CASSQGSAGIGNTIYF. DNA of the CDR3: TGTGCCAGCAGCCAAGGATCCGCGGGGATCGGAAACACCATATATTTT.

The CDR3 reads CASSSPAGANVLTF. In nucleotides, the CDR3 is TGTGCCAGCAGTTCCCCCGCTGGGGCCAACGTCCTGACTTTC. The V and J genes are TRBV6-5 and TRBJ2-6; D uncertain. This CDR3 has 14 amino acids. V was pared by 4 bases and J by 2 bases, with 6 bases between. The germline CDR1 and CDR2 sequences are MNHEY and SVGAGI.

This chain connects TRBV7-9 to TRBJ2-1, with unresolved D. The CDR3 length is 12 residues. The germline CDR1 and CDR2 sequences are SEHNR and FQNEAQ (reference sequence). V gave up 1 base and J gave up 10 bases, with 8 bases separating them. The CDR3 DNA is TGTGCCAGCAGCTTAGTAACCCGGGAGCAGTTCTTC. Protein sequence: CASSLVTREQFF.

V gene TRBV18 combines with J gene TRBJ1-1, with 7 nucleotides matching TRBD1. CDR3 size: 14 residues. Looked up from germline, CDR1 is KGHSH and CDR2 is LQKENI. V lost 4 bases, J lost 1 base, and 3 bases stayed unmatched. CDR3: CASSRAGGNTEAFF. CDR3 nucleotides: TGTGCCAGCTCACGGGCAGGGGGGAACACTGAAGCTTTCTTT. The full variable domain, its missing parts supplied by reference TRBV18 and TRBJ1-1, is NAGVMQNPRHLVRRRGQEARLRCSPMKGHSHVYWYRQLPEEGLKFMVYLQKENIIDESGMPKERFSAEFPKEGPSILRIQQVVRGDSAAYFCASSRAGGNTEAFFGQGTRLTVV.

The chain employs TRBV27 and TRBJ2-7, with 9 bases aligning to TRBD2. CDR1 MNHEY and CDR2 SMNVEV come from the germline V gene (reference sequence). This CDR3 is built from 14 residues. Germline trimming cut 6 bases from V and 3 bases from J; bases unmatched to any gene: 6. The CDR3 DNA is TGTGCCAGCAGCCGACGCGGGGGGGGCTACGAGCAGTACTTC. Its translation is CASSRRGGGYEQYF.

This clone showed up just a few times. The chain links TRBV6-1 to TRBJ1-6; D is undetermined. The V end lost 1 base, the J end lost 0 bases, and 4 bases lay between the germline ends. CDR3 size: 15 residues. CDR1 and CDR2 (germline): MNHNS, SASEGT. CDR3: CASSEGSSYNSPLHF. CDR3 sequence (DNA): TGTGCCAGCAGTGAAGGGAGCTCCTATAATTCACCCCTCCACTTT.

The chain combines TRBV10-2 with TRBJ1-1; the D gene is possibly TRBD1 (5 bases). This CDR3 has 15 residues. With 5 bases removed from V and 4 bases from J, the gap between germline ends came to 17 bases. Germline CDR1 is WSHSY and CDR2 is SAAADI. The CDR3 bases are TGCGCCAGCAGTCCCCCCGGGGGATGGGGCACTGAAGCTTTCTTT. It encodes CASSPPGGWGTEAFF.

The rearrangement uses TRBV19 and TRBJ2-2; TRBD2 agrees at 10 bases. After removal of 3 bases from V and 6 bases from J, the junction contained 1 base not matched to a gene. Germline CDR1 and CDR2: LNHDA and SQIVND (reference sequence). CDR3 length: 14 residues. The CDR3 region is CASSMLAGAGELFF. CDR3 nucleotides: TGTGCCAGTAGTATGCTAGCGGGGGCCGGGGAGCTGTTTTTT.

The chain joins TRBV7-2 to TRBJ2-5; TRBD2 agrees at 7 bases. Trimming cost V 5 bases and J 9 bases; bases outside gene matches: 15. The CDR3 sequence is 15 residues long. The germline V gene encodes CDR1 SGHTA and CDR2 FQGNSA. This chain's CDR3 is CASSPIGTGGMAQYF. CDR3 coding DNA: TGTGCCAGCAGCCCTATTGGGACGGGGGGTATGGCCCAGTACTTC.

This clone was recorded once. The rearrangement uses TRBV18 and TRBJ2-3; D might be TRBD2 (6 bases). Trimming cost V 2 bases and J 1 base, with 10 bases left between them. This CDR3 spans 15 amino acids. Germline V CDR1 and CDR2: KGHSH, LQKENI. The CDR3: CASSPAKRGTDTQYF. DNA of the CDR3: TGTGCCAGCTCACCAGCCAAGCGGGGCACAGATACGCAGTATTTT.

This chain joins TRBV14 and TRBJ1-2; weak D call: TRBD1 (6 bases). Between the trimmed V and J ends, which lost 1 base and 2 bases, there was a span of 8 bases. Germline CDR1 SGHDN, CDR2 FVKESK. The CDR3 spans 14 residues. CDR3 amino acids: CASSQGTANYGYTF. CDR3 nucleotide sequence: TGTGCCAGCAGCCAAGGGACAGCGAACTATGGCTACACCTTC.

The rearrangement uses TRBV6-4 and TRBJ2-2; D not resolved. The V end was cut by 4 bases, the J end by 4 bases, with 10 bases between. The CDR3 has 14 residues. Germline CDR1 and CDR2: MRHNA and SNTAGT. The CDR3, as DNA: TGTGCCAGCAGTGCACTCCCGGGCACCGGGGAGCTGTTTTTT. This translates into CASSALPGTGELFF.

The table lists this clone with a count of one. The gene calls are TRBV12-5 and TRBJ2-1; D remains unclear. Per germline, CDR1 LGHNT and CDR2 FRNRAP. Trimming cost V 5 bases and J 5 bases, with 13 bases left between them. CDR3 length equals 14 residues. The CDR3 DNA is TGTGCTAGTGGTCCCGGAGTGGTTGACAATGAGCAGTTCTTC. Protein: CASGPGVVDNEQFF.

This clone was detected only a few times. The CDR3 loop reads CAWSTGTGNSPLHF. CDR3 coding DNA: TGTGCCTGGAGTACCGGGACAGGGAACTCACCCCTCCACTTT. This chain links TRBV30 with TRBJ1-6; 9 positions agree with TRBD1. Germline V gene sequence: CDR1 GTSNPN, CDR2 SVGIG (reference sequence). The CDR3 covers 14 residues. Trimming at V came to 2 bases and at J to 10 bases, leaving 6 bases not matched to a gene.

V usage is TRBV12-3 or TRBV12-4 and J usage is TRBJ1-3; 11 positions match TRBD1. J gave up 8 bases and V 3 bases, and 0 bases lay outside the gene matches. The CDR3 has 13 residues. In DNA, the CDR3 is TGTGCCAGCAGTTTGGGACAGGGGGACACCATATATTTT. Its protein is CASSLGQGDTIYF.